This T cell receptor (beta chain) was captured in a study of quantifying T cell responses using KT2 cells. Study overall: cDNA was made from DNase-treated RNA using alpha and beta constant primers.

Each cDNA got a UMI-containing oligo ligated at its 3' end. First-round PCR used about 4 cycles and beta primers RC1.1 and RC1.2 covering TRBC1 and TRBC2. TCRdb itself ran the UMI-ligation and nested PCR reads through MiXCR, one entry per CDR3 protein. The sample lists roughly 51,000 distinct CDR3 sequences, around an eighth occurring once. V was cut by 5 bases and J by 2 bases, with 7 bases left in between. Germline CDR1 SNHLY, CDR2 FYNNEI. There are 12 residues in the CDR3. Material for sequencing was PBMCs spiked with cells of the T cell clone KT2. The rearrangement links TRBV2 to TRBJ2-7; D call uncertain. The TCR was taken from a human donor. The CDR3 DNA sequence: TGTGCCAGCAGTTATGAGACCTACGAGCAGTACTTC. Its protein product is CASSYETYEQYF.